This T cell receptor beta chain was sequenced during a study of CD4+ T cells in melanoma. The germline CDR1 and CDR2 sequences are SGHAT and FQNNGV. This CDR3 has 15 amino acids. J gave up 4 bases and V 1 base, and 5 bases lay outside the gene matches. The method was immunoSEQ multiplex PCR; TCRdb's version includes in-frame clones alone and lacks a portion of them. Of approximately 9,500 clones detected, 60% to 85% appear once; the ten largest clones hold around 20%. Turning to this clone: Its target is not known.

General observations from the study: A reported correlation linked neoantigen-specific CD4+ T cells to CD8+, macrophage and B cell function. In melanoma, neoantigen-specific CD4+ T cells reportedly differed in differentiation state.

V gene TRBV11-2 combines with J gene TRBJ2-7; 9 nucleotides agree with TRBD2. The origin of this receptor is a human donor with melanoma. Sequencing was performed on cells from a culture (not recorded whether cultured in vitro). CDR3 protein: CASSLGPSGAYEQYF. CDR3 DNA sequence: TGTGCCAGCAGCTTAGGTCCTAGCGGGGCATACGAGCAGTACTTC.